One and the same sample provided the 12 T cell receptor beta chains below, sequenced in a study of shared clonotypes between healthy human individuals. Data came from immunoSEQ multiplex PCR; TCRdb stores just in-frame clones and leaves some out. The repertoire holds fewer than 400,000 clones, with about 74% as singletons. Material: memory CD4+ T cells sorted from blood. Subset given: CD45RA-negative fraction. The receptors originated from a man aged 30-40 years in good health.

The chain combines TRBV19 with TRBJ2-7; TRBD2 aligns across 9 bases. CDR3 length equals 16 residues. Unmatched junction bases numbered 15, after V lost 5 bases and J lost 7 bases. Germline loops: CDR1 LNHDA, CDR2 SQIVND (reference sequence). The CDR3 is CASSHIAGGISFEQYF. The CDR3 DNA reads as TGTGCCAGTAGTCATATTGCGGGAGGGATTTCTTTTGAGCAGTACTTC.

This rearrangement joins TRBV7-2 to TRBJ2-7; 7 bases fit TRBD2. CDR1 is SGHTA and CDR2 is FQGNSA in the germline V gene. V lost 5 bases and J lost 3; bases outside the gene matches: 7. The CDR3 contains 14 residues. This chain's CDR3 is CASSRGGRGYEQYF. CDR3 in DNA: TGTGCCAGCAGCCGCGGGGGTAGGGGCTACGAGCAGTACTTC.

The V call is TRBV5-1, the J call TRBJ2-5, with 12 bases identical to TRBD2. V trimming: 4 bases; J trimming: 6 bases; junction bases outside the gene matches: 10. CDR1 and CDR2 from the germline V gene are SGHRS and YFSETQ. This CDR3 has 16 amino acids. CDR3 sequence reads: CASSQLGLAGPKTQYF. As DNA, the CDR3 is TGCGCCAGCAGCCAGTTGGGACTAGCGGGCCCCAAGACCCAGTACTTC.

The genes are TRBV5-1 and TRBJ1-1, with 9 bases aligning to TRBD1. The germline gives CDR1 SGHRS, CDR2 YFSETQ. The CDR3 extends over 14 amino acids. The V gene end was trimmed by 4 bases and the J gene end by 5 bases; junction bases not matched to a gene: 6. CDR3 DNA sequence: TGCGCCAGCAGCCAGGGACAGGGAAGGACTGAAGCTTTCTTT. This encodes CASSQGQGRTEAFF.

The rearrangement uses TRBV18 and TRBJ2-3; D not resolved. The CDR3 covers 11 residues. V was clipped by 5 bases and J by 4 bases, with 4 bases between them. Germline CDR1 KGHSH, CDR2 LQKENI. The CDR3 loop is CASSAPDTQYF. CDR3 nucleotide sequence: TGTGCCAGCTCAGCCCCAGATACGCAGTATTTT.

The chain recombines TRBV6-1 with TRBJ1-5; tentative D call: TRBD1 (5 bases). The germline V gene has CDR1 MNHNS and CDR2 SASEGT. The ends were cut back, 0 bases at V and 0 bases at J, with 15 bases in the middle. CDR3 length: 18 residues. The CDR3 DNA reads TGTGCCAGCAGTGAAGCGCCCCAGGGACCTTATAGCAATCAGCCCCAGCATTTT. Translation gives CASSEAPQGPYSNQPQHF.

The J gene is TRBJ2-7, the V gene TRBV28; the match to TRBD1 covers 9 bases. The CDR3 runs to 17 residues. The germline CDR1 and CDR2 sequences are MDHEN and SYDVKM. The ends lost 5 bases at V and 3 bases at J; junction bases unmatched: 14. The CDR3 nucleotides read TGTGCCAGCAGTACACCTTGGGGACAGGGACCCCACTACGAGCAGTACTTC. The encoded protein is CASSTPWGQGPHYEQYF.

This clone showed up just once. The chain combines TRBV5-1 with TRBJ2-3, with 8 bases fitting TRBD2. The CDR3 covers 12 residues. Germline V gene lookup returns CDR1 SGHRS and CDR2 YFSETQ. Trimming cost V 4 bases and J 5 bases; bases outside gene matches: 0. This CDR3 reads CASSREGDTQYF. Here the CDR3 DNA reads TGCGCCAGCAGCCGGGAGGGAGATACGCAGTATTTT.

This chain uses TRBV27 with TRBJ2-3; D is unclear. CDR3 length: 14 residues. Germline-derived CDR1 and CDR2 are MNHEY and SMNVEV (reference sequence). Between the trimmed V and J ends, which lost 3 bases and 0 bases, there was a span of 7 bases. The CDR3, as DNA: TGTGCCAGCAGTTTCTCGACCAGCACAGATACGCAGTATTTT. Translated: CASSFSTSTDTQYF.

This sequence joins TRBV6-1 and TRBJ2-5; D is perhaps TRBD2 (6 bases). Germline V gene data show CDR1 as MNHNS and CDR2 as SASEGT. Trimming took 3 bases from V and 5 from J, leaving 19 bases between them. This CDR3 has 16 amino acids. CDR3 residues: CASSDRGRPDSETQYF. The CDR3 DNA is TGTGCCAGCAGTGATCGGGGGAGGCCCGACTCCGAGACCCAGTACTTC.

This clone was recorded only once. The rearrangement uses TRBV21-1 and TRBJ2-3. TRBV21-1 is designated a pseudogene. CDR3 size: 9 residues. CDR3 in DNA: TGTGCCAGGAAAGATACGCAGTATTTT. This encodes CARKDTQYF.

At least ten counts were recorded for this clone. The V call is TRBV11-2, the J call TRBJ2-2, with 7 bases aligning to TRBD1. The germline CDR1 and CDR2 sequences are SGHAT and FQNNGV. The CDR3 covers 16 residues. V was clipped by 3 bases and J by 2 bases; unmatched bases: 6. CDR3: CASSFRVGGNTGELFF. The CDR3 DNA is TGTGCCAGCAGCTTCAGGGTAGGGGGCAACACCGGGGAGCTGTTTTTT.